This T cell receptor beta chain was recorded in a study of blood T cell repertoires in COVID-19. Overall study context: The United States, Italy and Spain provided the acute and convalescent COVID-19 samples. From T cells, B-cell-depleted T cells, or PBMCs came the material, which was cDNA or gDNA.

In the study's own analysis: Nucleated cell number was recorded as an estimate derived from reference gene primer amplification. Method: immunoSEQ multiplex PCR; TCRdb's copy keeps in-frame clones and lacks some. From that table come the V and J calls and clone size; the DNA was used to work out D and trimming. The table has roughly 59,000 clones, roughly four fifths seen once. The clonotype was recovered from a human donor in a cohort sampled during active COVID-19. Material: peripheral blood.

In DNA, the CDR3 is TGTGCCAGCAGCGCTCGACAGGGGTCACCCTACAATGAGCAGTTCTTC. This encodes CASSARQGSPYNEQFF. The rearrangement uses TRBV6-4 and TRBJ2-1; TRBD1 aligns across 8 bases. J gave up 2 bases and V 6 bases, and 9 bases lay outside the gene matches. The CDR3 length is 16 residues. Germline CDR1 is MRHNA and CDR2 is SNTAGT.